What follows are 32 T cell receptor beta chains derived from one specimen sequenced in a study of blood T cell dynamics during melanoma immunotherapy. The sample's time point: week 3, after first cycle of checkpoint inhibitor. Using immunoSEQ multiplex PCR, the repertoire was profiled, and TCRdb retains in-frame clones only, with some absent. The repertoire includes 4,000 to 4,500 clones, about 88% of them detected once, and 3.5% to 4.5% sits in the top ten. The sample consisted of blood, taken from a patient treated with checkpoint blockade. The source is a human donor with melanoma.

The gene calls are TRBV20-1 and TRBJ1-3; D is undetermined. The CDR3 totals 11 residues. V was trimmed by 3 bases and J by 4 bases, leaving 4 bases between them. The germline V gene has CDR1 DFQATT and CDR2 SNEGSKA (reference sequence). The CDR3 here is CSASGGNTIYF. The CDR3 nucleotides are TGCAGTGCTAGCGGGGGAAACACCATATATTTT.

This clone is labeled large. The CDR3: CASYSGANVLTF. The CDR3 DNA follows: TGTGCCAGCTATTCTGGGGCCAACGTCCTGACTTTC. This chain connects TRBV28 to TRBJ2-6, with D uncertain. V was cut by 8 bases and J by 1 base, with 3 bases left in between. CDR1 is MDHEN, CDR2 SYDVKM, per germline. This CDR3 has 12 amino acids. The entire variable domain, with the rest obtained from reference TRBV28 and TRBJ2-6, is as follows: DVKVTQSSRYLVKRTGEKVFLECVQDMDHENMFWYRQDPGLGLRLIYFSYDVKMKEKGDIPEGYSVSREKKERFSLILESASTNQTSMYLCASYSGANVLTFGAGSRLTVL.

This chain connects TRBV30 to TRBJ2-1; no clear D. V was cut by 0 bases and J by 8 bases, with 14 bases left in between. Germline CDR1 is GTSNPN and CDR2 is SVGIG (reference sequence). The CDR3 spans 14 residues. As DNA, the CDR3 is TGTGCCTGGAGTGTACCCAACGGCAAACATGAGCAGTTCTTC. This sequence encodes CAWSVPNGKHEQFF.

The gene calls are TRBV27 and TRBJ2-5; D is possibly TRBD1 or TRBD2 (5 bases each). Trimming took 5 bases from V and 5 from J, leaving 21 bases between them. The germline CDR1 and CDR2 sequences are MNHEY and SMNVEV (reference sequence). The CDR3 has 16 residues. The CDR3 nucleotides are TGTGCCAGCAGTCTCCGGGACGGGAATCCGGGGGAGACCCAGTACTTC. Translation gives CASSLRDGNPGETQYF.

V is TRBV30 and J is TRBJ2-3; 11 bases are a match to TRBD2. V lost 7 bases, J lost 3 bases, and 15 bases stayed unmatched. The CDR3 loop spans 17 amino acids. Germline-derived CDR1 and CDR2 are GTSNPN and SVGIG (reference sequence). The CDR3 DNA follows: TGTGCCTACTACTTTAGCGGGGGGGCCGAGTTGACAGATACGCAGTATTTT. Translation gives CAYYFSGGAELTDTQYF.

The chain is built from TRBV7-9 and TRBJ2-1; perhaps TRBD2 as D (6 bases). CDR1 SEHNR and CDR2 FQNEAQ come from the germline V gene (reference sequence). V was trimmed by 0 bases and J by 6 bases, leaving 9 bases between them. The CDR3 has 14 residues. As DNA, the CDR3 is TGTGCCAGCAGCTTAGCGCGGGGTCTCAATGAGCAGTTCTTC. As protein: CASSLARGLNEQFF.

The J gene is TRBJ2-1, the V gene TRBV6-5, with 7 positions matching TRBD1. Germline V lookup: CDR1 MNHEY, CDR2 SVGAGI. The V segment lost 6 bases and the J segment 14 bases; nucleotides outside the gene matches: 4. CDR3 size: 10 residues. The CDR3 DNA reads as TGTGCCAGCAGACAGGGGTTGGAGTTCTTC. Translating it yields CASRQGLEFF.

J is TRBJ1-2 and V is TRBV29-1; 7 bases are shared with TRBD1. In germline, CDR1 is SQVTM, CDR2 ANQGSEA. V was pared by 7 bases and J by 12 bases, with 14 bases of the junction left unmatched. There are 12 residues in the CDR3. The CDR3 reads CSAMKDTGDNTF. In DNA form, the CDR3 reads TGCAGCGCCATGAAGGATACAGGGGACAACACCTTC. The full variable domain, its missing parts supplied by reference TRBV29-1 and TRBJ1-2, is SAVISQKPSRDICQRGTSLTIQCQVDSQVTMMFWYRQQPGQSLTLIATANQGSEATYESGFVIDKFPISRPNLTFSTLTVSNMSPEDSSIYLCSAMKDTGDNTFGSGTRLTVV.

Here the CDR3 DNA reads TGTGCCAGCAGTTACGGGCAGGGGGCCTCCTACGAGCAGTACTTC. It specifies CASSYGQGASYEQYF. The J gene is TRBJ2-7, the V gene TRBV6-5; 8 nucleotides line up with TRBD1. Germline V CDR1 and CDR2: MNHEY, SVGAGI. The trim removed 2 bases at V and 0 bases at J, leaving 3 bases unmatched. The CDR3 extends over 15 amino acids.

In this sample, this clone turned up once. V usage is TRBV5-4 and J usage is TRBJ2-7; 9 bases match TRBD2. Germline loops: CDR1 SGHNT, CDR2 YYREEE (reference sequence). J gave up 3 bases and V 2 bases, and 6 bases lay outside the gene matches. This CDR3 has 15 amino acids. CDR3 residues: CASSLSSGTLYEQYF. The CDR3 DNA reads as TGTGCCAGCAGCTTATCTAGCGGGACTCTCTACGAGCAGTACTTC.

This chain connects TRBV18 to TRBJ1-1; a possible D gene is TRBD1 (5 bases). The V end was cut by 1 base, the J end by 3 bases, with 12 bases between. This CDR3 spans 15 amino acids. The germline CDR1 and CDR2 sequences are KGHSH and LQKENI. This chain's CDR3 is CASSPQGIRDTEAFF. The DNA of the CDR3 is TGTGCCAGCTCACCACAGGGGATAAGGGACACTGAAGCTTTCTTT. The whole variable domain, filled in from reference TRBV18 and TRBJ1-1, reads NAGVMQNPRHLVRRRGQEARLRCSPMKGHSHVYWYRQLPEEGLKFMVYLQKENIIDESGMPKERFSAEFPKEGPSILRIQQVVRGDSAAYFCASSPQGIRDTEAFFGQGTRLTVV.

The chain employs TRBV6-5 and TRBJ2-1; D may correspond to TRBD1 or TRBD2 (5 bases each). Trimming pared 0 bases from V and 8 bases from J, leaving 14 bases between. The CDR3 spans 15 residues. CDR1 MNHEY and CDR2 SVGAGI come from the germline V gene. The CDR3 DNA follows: TGTGCCAGCAGTTACTCATCCGGGGCTTGGGATGAGCAGTTCTTC. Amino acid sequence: CASSYSSGAWDEQFF.

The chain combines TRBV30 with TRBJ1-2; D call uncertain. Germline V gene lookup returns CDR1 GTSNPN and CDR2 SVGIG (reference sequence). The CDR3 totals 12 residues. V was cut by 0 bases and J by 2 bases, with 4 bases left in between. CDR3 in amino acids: CAWSVSNYGYTF. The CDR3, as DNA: TGTGCCTGGAGTGTAAGCAACTATGGCTACACCTTC.

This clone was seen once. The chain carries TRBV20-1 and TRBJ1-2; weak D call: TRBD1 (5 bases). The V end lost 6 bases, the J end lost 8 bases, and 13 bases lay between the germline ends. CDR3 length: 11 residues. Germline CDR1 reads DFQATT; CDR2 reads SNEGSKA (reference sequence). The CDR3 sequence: CSAMWGSGYTF. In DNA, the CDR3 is TGCAGTGCCATGTGGGGGAGCGGCTACACCTTC.

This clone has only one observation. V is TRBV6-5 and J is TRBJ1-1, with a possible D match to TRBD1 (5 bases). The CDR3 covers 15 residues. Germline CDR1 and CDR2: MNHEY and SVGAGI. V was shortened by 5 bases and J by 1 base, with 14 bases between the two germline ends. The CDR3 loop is CASSNRFLENTEAFF. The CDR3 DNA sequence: TGTGCCAGCAGTAACAGGTTTCTGGAGAACACTGAAGCTTTCTTT.

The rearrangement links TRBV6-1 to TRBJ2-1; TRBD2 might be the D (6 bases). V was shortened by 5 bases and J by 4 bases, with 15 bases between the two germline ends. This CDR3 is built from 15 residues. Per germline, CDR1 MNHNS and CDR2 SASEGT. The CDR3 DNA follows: TGTGCCAGCAGTTCCCCCGGGGGTAGGTACAATGAGCAGTTCTTC. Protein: CASSSPGGRYNEQFF.

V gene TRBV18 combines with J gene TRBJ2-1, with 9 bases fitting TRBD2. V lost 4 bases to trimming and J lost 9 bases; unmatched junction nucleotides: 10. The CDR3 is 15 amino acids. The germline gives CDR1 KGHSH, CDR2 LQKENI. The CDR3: CASSLAGGLIGEQFF. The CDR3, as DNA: TGTGCCAGCTCACTTGCGGGAGGGCTGATCGGTGAGCAGTTCTTC.

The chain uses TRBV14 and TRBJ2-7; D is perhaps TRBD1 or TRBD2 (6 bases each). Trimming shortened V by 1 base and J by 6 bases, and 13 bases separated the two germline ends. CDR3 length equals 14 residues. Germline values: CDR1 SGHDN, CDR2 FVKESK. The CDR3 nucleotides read TGTGCCAGCAGCCAAGTGTACGGGGGCGGCGAGCAGTACTTC. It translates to CASSQVYGGGEQYF. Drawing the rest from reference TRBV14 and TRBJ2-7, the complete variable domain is EAGVTQFPSHSVIEKGQTVTLRCDPISGHDNLYWYRRVMGKEIKFLLHFVKESKQDESGMPNNRFLAERTGGTYSTLKVQPAELEDSGVYFCASSQVYGGGEQYFGPGTRLTVT.

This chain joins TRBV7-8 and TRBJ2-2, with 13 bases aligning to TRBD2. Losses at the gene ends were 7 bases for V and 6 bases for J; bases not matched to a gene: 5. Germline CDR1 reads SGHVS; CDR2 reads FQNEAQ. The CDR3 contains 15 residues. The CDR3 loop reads CASTTSGGAAGELFF. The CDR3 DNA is TGTGCCAGCACAACTAGCGGGGGGGCGGCCGGGGAGCTGTTTTTT.

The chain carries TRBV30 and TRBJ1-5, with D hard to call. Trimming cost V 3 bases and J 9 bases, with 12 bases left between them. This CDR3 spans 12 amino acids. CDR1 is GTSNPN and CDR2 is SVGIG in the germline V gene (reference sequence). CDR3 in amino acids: CAWSGGAPPQHF. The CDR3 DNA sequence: TGTGCCTGGAGCGGTGGTGCTCCGCCCCAGCATTTT.

The CDR3 coding sequence is TGTGCCATCAGTGGCGGGGACAGGTGGGGCACTGAAGCTTTCTTT. The encoded protein is CAISGGDRWGTEAFF. This chain connects TRBV10-3 to TRBJ1-1, with 8 bases aligning to TRBD1. The CDR3 loop spans 15 amino acids. Per germline, CDR1 ENHRY and CDR2 SYGVKD. J lost 4 bases, V lost 4 bases, and 8 bases had no gene match.

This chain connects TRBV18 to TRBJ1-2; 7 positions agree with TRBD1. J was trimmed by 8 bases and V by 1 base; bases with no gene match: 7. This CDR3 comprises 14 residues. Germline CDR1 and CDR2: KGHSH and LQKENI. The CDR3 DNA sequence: TGTGCCAGCTCACCACTCGACAGGGAAGGCGGCTACACCTTC. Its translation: CASSPLDREGGYTF.

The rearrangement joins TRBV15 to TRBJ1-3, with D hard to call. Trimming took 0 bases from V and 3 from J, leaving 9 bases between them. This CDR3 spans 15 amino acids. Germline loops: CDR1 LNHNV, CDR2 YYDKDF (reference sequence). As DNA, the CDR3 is TGTGCCACCAGCAGAGATAACAGCGATGGAAACACCATATATTTT. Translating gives CATSRDNSDGNTIYF.

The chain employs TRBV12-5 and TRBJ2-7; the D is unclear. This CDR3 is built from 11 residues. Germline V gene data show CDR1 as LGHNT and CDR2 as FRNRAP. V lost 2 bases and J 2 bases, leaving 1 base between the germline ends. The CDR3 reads CASGLTYEQYF. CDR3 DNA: TGTGCTAGTGGTTTGACCTACGAGCAGTACTTC.

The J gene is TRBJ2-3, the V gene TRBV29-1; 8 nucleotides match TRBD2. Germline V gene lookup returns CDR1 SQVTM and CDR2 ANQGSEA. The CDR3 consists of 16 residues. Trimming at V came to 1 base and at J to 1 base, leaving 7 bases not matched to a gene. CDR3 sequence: CSVEGGRGVGTDTQYF. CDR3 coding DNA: TGCAGCGTTGAAGGGGGGCGGGGGGTGGGCACAGATACGCAGTATTTT.

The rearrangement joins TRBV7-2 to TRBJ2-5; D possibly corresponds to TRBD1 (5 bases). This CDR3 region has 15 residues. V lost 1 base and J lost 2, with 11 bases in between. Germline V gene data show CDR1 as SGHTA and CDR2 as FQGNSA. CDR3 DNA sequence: TGTGCCAGCAGCTTAGGGTGGGGCGTACAAGAGACCCAGTACTTC. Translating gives CASSLGWGVQETQYF.

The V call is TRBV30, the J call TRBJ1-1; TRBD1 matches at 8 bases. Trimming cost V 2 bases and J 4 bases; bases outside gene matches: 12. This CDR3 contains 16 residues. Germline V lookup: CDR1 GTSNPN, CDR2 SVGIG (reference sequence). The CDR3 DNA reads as TGTGCCTGGAGTCCCCTCGGGACAGGAGCTGTCACTGAAGCTTTCTTT. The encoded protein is CAWSPLGTGAVTEAFF.

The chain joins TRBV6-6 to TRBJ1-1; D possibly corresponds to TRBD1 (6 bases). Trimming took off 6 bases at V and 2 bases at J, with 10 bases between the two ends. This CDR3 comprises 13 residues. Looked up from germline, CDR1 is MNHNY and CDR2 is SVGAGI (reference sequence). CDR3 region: CASRETGNTEAFF. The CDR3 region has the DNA TGTGCCAGCAGGGAGACAGGAAACACTGAAGCTTTCTTT.

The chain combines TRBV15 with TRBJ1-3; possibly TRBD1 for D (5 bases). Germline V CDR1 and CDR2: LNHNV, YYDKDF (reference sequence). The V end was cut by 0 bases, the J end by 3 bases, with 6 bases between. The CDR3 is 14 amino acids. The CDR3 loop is CATSREGVGNTIYF. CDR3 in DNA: TGTGCCACCAGCAGAGAAGGGGTTGGAAACACCATATATTTT.

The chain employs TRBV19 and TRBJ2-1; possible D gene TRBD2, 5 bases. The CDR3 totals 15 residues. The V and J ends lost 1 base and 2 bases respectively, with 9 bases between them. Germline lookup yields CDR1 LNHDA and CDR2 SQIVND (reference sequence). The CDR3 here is CASSIAGMAYNEQFF. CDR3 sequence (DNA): TGTGCCAGTAGTATAGCGGGGATGGCCTACAATGAGCAGTTCTTC.

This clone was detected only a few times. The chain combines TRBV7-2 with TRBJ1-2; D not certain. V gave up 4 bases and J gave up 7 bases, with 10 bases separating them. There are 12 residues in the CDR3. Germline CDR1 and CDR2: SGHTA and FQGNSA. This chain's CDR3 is CASSSGWGGYTF. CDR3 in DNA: TGTGCCAGCAGCTCAGGATGGGGTGGCTACACCTTC.

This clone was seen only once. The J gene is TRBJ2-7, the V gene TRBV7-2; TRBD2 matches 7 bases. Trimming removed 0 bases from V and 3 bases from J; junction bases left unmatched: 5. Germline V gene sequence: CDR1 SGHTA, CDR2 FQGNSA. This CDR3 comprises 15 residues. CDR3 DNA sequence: TGTGCCAGCAGCTTAGCTGGCGGGGGTCACTACGAGCAGTACTTC. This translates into CASSLAGGGHYEQYF.